This paragraph reports one T cell receptor (beta chain). Next came a second PCR, run for about 7 to 12 cycles, which used a sample-barcoded 5' primer along with a J-beta primer mix. Each cDNA molecule received a tag from a template-switch adaptor that had 12 random nucleotides. Each CDR3 protein gets one entry after TCRdb re-called the 5' RACE reads with MiXCR. The repertoire consists of under 1,100,000 distinct CDR3 sequences, with 20% to 25% occurring once and the leading ten covering 0.65% to 0.75%. Trimming left V 0 bases short and J 5 bases short, with 8 bases between. Looked up from germline, CDR1 is SGHTA and CDR2 is FQGNSA. The CDR3 runs 14 residues. The data were obtained in a study of blood T cells in healthy people across ages. These data are also associated with another study on T cells of mothers and their children. That work contributes: Pairs that are related and pairs that are unrelated have TCR recombination output shaped similarly by thymic selection.

The receptor was isolated from a girl aged 2 to 10 in good health. The J gene is TRBJ2-4, the V gene TRBV7-2, with no clear D. Sequencing was performed on blood. The CDR3 DNA reads TGTGCCAGCAGCTTAGCCCTTCTTGAAAACATTCAGTACTTC. Protein: CASSLALLENIQYF.